The clone carrying this TCR beta chain was seen at least ten times. Its antigen is still unknown. This specimen belongs to a study of spatial heterogeneity in lung cancer. This sample's time point: sample taken at primary tumor resection. Unsorted whole RNA from tumor, nontumor lung or frozen PBMC underwent sequencing. The donors, more than 55 patients with untreated early-stage non-small cell lung cancer, provided the samples. Whole-study results and caveats: Relative to follow-up, resection was when ubiquitous expanded tumor TCRs appeared more in blood.

Each CDR3 protein gets one entry after TCRdb re-called the 5' RACE reads with MiXCR. The data hold 36,000 or so distinct CDR3 sequences, with approximately 5.2% observed a single time. The CDR3 runs to 12 residues. V lost 4 bases, J lost 7 bases, and 14 bases lay in between. CDR1 is SQVTM, CDR2 ANQGSEA, per germline. Sample: PBMCs, taken at surgery. This receptor was identified in a female donor with early-stage non-small cell lung cancer. The chain carries TRBV29-1 and TRBJ2-7; TRBD2 might be the D (5 bases). CDR3: CSVVKQPGEQYF. In DNA form, the CDR3 reads TGCAGCGTTGTAAAACAGCCGGGGGAGCAGTACTTC.